This is a list of T cell receptor beta chains from one sample in a study of blood T cell repertoires in COVID-19. TCRdb's table, derived via immunoSEQ multiplex PCR, lists solely in-frame clones and lacks some. The data show 200,000 or so clones, with roughly nine tenths seen just once and around 2.7% held by the top ten. The sample taken for sequencing was PBMCs or T cells enriched from blood (not recorded which). The origin of the receptors is a woman aged 25 to 39 who had recovered from COVID-19. CDR3s include the opening cysteine and the closing phenylalanine or tryptophan. The size field is filled for only some rows; it gives once, few, many or a size class.

j_call: TRBJ2-5
clone_size: .
v_call: TRBV18
cdr3_aa: CASSPIAGAQETQYF

j_call: TRBJ1-6
clone_size: .
v_call: TRBV9
cdr3_aa: CASSGDRTGAISPLHF

j_call: TRBJ1-2
clone_size: .
v_call: TRBV9
cdr3_aa: CASSVGGPAYGYTF

j_call: TRBJ2-1
clone_size: .
v_call: TRBV11-2
cdr3_aa: CASSLGRAGAFYNEQFF

j_call: TRBJ2-1
clone_size: .
v_call: TRBV7-2
cdr3_aa: CASSLGPRGGQSYNEQFF

j_call: TRBJ2-5
clone_size: few
v_call: TRBV19
cdr3_aa: CASSTTSGGETQYF

j_call: TRBJ1-2
clone_size: .
v_call: TRBV2
cdr3_aa: CASSEGSRLNYGYTF

j_call: TRBJ1-4
clone_size: once
v_call: TRBV5-1
cdr3_aa: CASSLSATNEKLFF

j_call: TRBJ1-5
clone_size: .
v_call: TRBV4-3
cdr3_aa: CASSQGLADPSNQPQHF

j_call: TRBJ2-1
clone_size: .
v_call: TRBV7-3
cdr3_aa: CASSVTGLSNEQFF

j_call: TRBJ2-7
clone_size: .
v_call: TRBV5-4
cdr3_aa: CASSFGTSGVLYEQYF

j_call: TRBJ2-7
clone_size: once
v_call: TRBV21-1
cdr3_aa: CASSTNRLVGGEQYF

j_call: TRBJ1-5
clone_size: once
v_call: TRBV6-2/TRBV6-3
cdr3_aa: CASSYSRDRVVLNNQPQHF

j_call: TRBJ1-1
clone_size: .
v_call: TRBV9
cdr3_aa: CASSVRRDENTEAFF

j_call: TRBJ1-1
clone_size: .
v_call: TRBV5-1
cdr3_aa: CASSSRENTEAFF

j_call: TRBJ2-1
clone_size: .
v_call: TRBV5-8
cdr3_aa: CASSLQQGSYNEQFF

j_call: TRBJ1-5
clone_size: .
v_call: TRBV29-1
cdr3_aa: CSAAQGNQPQHF

j_call: TRBJ1-1
clone_size: .
v_call: TRBV29-1
cdr3_aa: CSVVRVEYTEAFF

j_call: TRBJ2-2
clone_size: .
v_call: TRBV27
cdr3_aa: CASKGSGGAGGELFF

j_call: TRBJ2-7
clone_size: .
v_call: TRBV3-1/TRBV3-2
cdr3_aa: CASSHLGAGVTYEQYF

j_call: TRBJ1-1
clone_size: .
v_call: TRBV1
cdr3_aa: CTSSQVSGYSRLNTEAFF

j_call: TRBJ2-7
clone_size: .
v_call: TRBV5-6
cdr3_aa: CASSFFVLSYEQYF

j_call: TRBJ1-1
clone_size: .
v_call: TRBV7-2
cdr3_aa: CASRGGRMNTEAFF

j_call: TRBJ2-2
clone_size: .
v_call: TRBV5-1
cdr3_aa: CASSFGLAGKNTGELFF

j_call: TRBJ2-7
clone_size: .
v_call: TRBV9
cdr3_aa: CASSVFPGRGEQYF

j_call: TRBJ1-4
clone_size: .
v_call: TRBV2
cdr3_aa: CARKTVSNEKLFF

j_call: TRBJ2-1
clone_size: .
v_call: TRBV19
cdr3_aa: CASSIDRSGGVYNEQFF

j_call: TRBJ1-3
clone_size: .
v_call: TRBV2
cdr3_aa: CASSDKTGGENTIYF

j_call: TRBJ1-1
clone_size: .
v_call: TRBV10-3
cdr3_aa: CAISEVKGQGAEAFF

j_call: TRBJ2-7
clone_size: .
v_call: TRBV15
cdr3_aa: CATSSGVVLWEQYF

j_call: TRBJ1-4
clone_size: .
v_call: TRBV7-9
cdr3_aa: CASCLDTNEKLFF

j_call: TRBJ2-1
clone_size: many
v_call: TRBV10-1
cdr3_aa: CASSELVSGEQFF

j_call: TRBJ1-3
clone_size: .
v_call: TRBV3-1/TRBV3-2
cdr3_aa: CASSPRIAAGTGNTIYF

j_call: TRBJ1-2
clone_size: .
v_call: TRBV19
cdr3_aa: CASSLLGQGEANYGYTF

j_call: TRBJ2-3
clone_size: .
v_call: TRBV7-3
cdr3_aa: CASSPSLSDTQYF

j_call: TRBJ2-3
clone_size: .
v_call: TRBV29-1
cdr3_aa: CSVENSGGGTDTQYF

j_call: TRBJ2-1
clone_size: .
v_call: TRBV21-1
cdr3_aa: CASSSQGRGNEQFF

j_call: TRBJ2-2
clone_size: few
v_call: TRBV19
cdr3_aa: CATRQGLTGELFF

j_call: TRBJ1-2
clone_size: .
v_call: TRBV11-2
cdr3_aa: CASSPDRKVHGYTF

j_call: TRBJ1-5
clone_size: .
v_call: TRBV18
cdr3_aa: CASSVRDRGYQPQHF

j_call: TRBJ2-3
clone_size: .
v_call: TRBV4-3
cdr3_aa: CASSHHLAPRSDTQYF

j_call: TRBJ2-2
clone_size: .
v_call: TRBV4-3
cdr3_aa: CASSQDQVMTRAGTGELFF

j_call: TRBJ1-1
clone_size: .
v_call: TRBV2
cdr3_aa: CASTKDREFAEAFF

j_call: TRBJ1-5
clone_size: .
v_call: TRBV7-2
cdr3_aa: CASSLDGGSNQPQHF

j_call: TRBJ2-1
clone_size: once
v_call: TRBV5-1
cdr3_aa: CASSPGYNEQFF

j_call: TRBJ2-7
clone_size: .
v_call: TRBV7-9
cdr3_aa: CASSLPVARGYEQYF

j_call: TRBJ1-4
clone_size: .
v_call: TRBV7-9
cdr3_aa: CASSHRATNEKLFF

j_call: TRBJ1-2
clone_size: .
v_call: TRBV14
cdr3_aa: CAGPTRGGGGYTF

j_call: TRBJ2-7
clone_size: .
v_call: TRBV6-5
cdr3_aa: CASSYQGEQYF

j_call: TRBJ2-5
clone_size: .
v_call: TRBV5-1
cdr3_aa: CASSLRQGQETQYF

j_call: TRBJ2-5
clone_size: .
v_call: TRBV11-2
cdr3_aa: CASSPSGGQGETQYF

j_call: TRBJ1-1
clone_size: .
v_call: TRBV19
cdr3_aa: CASSREWGGQGELTRRDTEAFF

j_call: TRBJ1-1
clone_size: .
v_call: TRBV7-6
cdr3_aa: CASSESGTQAFF